Sequencing of this TCR beta chain was carried out in a study of blood T cell repertoires in COVID-19. The CDR3 loop spans 11 amino acids. Trimming stripped 6 bases from V and 5 bases from J, with 7 bases between. Germline CDR1 is MDHEN and CDR2 is SYDVKM. Sequencing was performed with immunoSEQ multiplex PCR; in TCRdb, only in-frame clones are kept and a portion is missing. The table records 60,000 to 75,000 clones, nearly 90% of them present only once. This sequence originates from a woman in her forties or fifties with COVID-19, enrolled during active disease. This sequence joins TRBV28 and TRBJ2-5; D not certain. Material: peripheral blood. CDR3 coding DNA: TGTGCCAGCAGCTCTCCGGAGACCCAGTACTTC. The encoded protein is CASSSPETQYF.